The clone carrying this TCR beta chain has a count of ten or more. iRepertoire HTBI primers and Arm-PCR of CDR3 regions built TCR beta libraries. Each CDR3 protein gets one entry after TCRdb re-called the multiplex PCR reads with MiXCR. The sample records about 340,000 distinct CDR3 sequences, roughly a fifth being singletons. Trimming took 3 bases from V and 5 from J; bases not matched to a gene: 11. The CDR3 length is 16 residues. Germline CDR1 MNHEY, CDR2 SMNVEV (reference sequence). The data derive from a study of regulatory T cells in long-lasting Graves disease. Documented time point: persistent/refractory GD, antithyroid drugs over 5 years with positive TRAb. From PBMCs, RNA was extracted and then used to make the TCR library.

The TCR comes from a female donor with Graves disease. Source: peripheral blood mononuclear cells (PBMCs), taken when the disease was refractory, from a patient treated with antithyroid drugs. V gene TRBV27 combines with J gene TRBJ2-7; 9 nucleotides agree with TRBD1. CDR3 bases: TGTGCCAGCAGTTTCGGGTTGGGACAGGGACACAACGAGCAGTACTTC. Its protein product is CASSFGLGQGHNEQYF.